This T cell receptor (beta chain) was documented in a study of T cell responses to AZD1222 COVID-19 vaccine. This clone was counted only a few times. Produced via immunoSEQ multiplex PCR; TCRdb's table is partial and in-frame only. The profile covers 75,000 to 100,000 clones, with around nine tenths appearing a single time and about 9.3% taken by the ten largest. The specimen comprised peripheral blood, sampled on day 0 of MenACWY control vaccination. The receptor comes from an adult in good health.

The CDR3 sequence is CASSQDRNGGQPQHF. CDR3 DNA sequence: TGTGCCAGCAGCCAAGATCGGAACGGGGGTCAGCCCCAGCATTTT. The rearrangement links TRBV3-1 (or the pseudogene TRBV3-2) to TRBJ1-5, with a possible D match to TRBD1 (5 bases). V was shortened by 0 bases and J by 6 bases, with 12 bases between the two germline ends. CDR1 is LGHDT, CDR2 YNNKEL, per germline (reference sequence). The CDR3 runs 15 residues.